This passage covers 16 T cell receptor beta chains from one sample sequenced in a study of blood T cell repertoires in COVID-19. Sequenced by immunoSEQ multiplex PCR; TCRdb stores in-frame clones only, minus some. The top ten hold more than 1.4% of the sample, which has 410,000 or so clones, just over 85% seen once. The sample comprised peripheral blood. The receptors derive from a woman in her 30s with active or convalescent COVID-19.

This chain uses TRBV6-2 or TRBV6-3 with TRBJ1-1; possibly TRBD1 for D (5 bases). Trimming shortened V by 2 bases and J by 0 bases, and 16 bases separated the two germline ends. The CDR3 sequence is 17 residues long. CDR1 is MNHEY and CDR2 is SVGEGT in the germline V gene. The CDR3 spells CASSYVGLRELNTEAFF. The CDR3 DNA follows: TGTGCCAGCAGTTACGTGGGACTTCGAGAACTGAACACTGAAGCTTTCTTT.

The chain couples TRBV15 to TRBJ2-2, with 7 bases identical to TRBD2. J lost 6 bases, V lost 4 bases, and 8 bases had no gene match. The CDR3 is 15 residues long. Germline V CDR1 and CDR2: LNHNV, YYDKDF (reference sequence). DNA of the CDR3: TGTGCCACCAGCATCTATCTAGCGGCCCCCGGGGAGCTGTTTTTT. Translated, it gives CATSIYLAAPGELFF.

The chain has TRBV6-6 and TRBJ2-7, with D perhaps TRBD2 (5 bases). This CDR3 comprises 13 residues. The germline V gene encodes CDR1 MNHNY and CDR2 SVGAGI (reference sequence). The V end lost 7 bases, the J end lost 6 bases, and 16 bases lay between the germline ends. The DNA for the CDR3 is TGTGCCAGCACCGTGGACTCCATAAGCGAGCAGTACTTC. This codes for CASTVDSISEQYF.

V gene TRBV4-1 combines with J gene TRBJ1-5; tentatively, D is TRBD1 (6 bases). This CDR3 has 15 amino acids. In germline, CDR1 is MGHRA, CDR2 YSYEKL. V was pared by 4 bases and J by 3 bases, with 13 bases between. DNA for the CDR3: TGCGCCAGCAGCCCCTTTACAGGGTCCAATCAGCCCCAGCATTTT. It codes for CASSPFTGSNQPQHF.

CDR3 sequence (DNA): TGTGCCAGCAGCCCCCGACTAGCGGGAGCCGGGGAGCTGTTTTTT. This gives the protein CASSPRLAGAGELFF. This chain connects TRBV7-2 to TRBJ2-2; 12 nucleotides match TRBD2. The V segment lost 5 bases and the J segment 6 bases; nucleotides outside the gene matches: 4. Germline CDR1 SGHTA, CDR2 FQGNSA. The CDR3 consists of 15 residues. The full variable domain, in which reference TRBV7-2 and TRBJ2-2 provide the parts outside the CDR3, is GAGVSQSPSNKVTEKGKDVELRCDPISGHTALYWYRQSLGQGLEFLIYFQGNSAPDKSGLPSDRFSAERTGGSVSTLTIQRTQQEDSAVYLCASSPRLAGAGELFFGEGSRLTVL.

This chain joins TRBV21-1 and TRBJ1-3; the table assigns TRBD1, which was not confirmed against the DNA. TRBV21-1 is described as a pseudogene. The CDR3 is made up of 17 amino acids. CDR3 loop: CASSKGQGSRRGNTIYF. CDR3 DNA: TGTGCTAGCAGCAAAGGTCAGGGGTCCCGTCGTGGAAACACCATATATTTT.

The chain employs TRBV7-9 and TRBJ2-7, with D possibly TRBD2 on 6 matching bases. The V gene lost 5 bases and the J gene lost 7 bases, with 18 bases spanning the gap. The CDR3 spans 14 residues. Germline V gene lookup returns CDR1 SEHNR and CDR2 FQNEAQ (reference sequence). Written as DNA, the CDR3 is TGTGCCAGCAGCATCCGTAGCGGTTTGGAGGAGCAGTACTTC. Protein: CASSIRSGLEEQYF.

The chain has TRBV6-5 and TRBJ1-1; perhaps TRBD1 as D (5 bases). This CDR3 spans 14 amino acids. Trimming stripped 2 bases from V and 7 bases from J, with 14 bases between. Germline V gene sequence: CDR1 MNHEY, CDR2 SVGAGI. The CDR3 DNA follows: TGTGCCAGCAGTTACCGAACCGGGGGTGGTGAAGCTTTCTTT. It is translated as CASSYRTGGGEAFF.

V is TRBV5-4 and J is TRBJ1-1; D gene unclear. Trimming took off 2 bases at V and 0 bases at J, with 11 bases between the two ends. Germline V gives CDR1 SGHNT, CDR2 YYREEE (reference sequence). The CDR3 spans 15 residues. CDR3 sequence reads: CASSFSAQMNTEAFF. The DNA of the CDR3 is TGTGCCAGCAGCTTTTCGGCACAGATGAACACTGAAGCTTTCTTT.

Comments on this clone: The sample has other DNA sequences that encode this CDR3 too. The chain has TRBV19 and TRBJ2-1; TRBD2 matches 8 bases. From germline, CDR1 is LNHDA and CDR2 SQIVND (reference sequence). The CDR3 covers 16 residues. V shed 1 base and J 7 bases; nucleotides not matched to a gene: 9. The CDR3 loop is CASSIVRAGDKNEQFF. The DNA of the CDR3 is TGTGCCAGTAGTATAGTCCGAGCGGGAGATAAGAATGAGCAGTTCTTC.

The chain links TRBV7-8 to TRBJ1-1, with D possibly being TRBD1 (5 bases). The V end lost 5 bases, the J end lost 10 bases, and 17 bases lay between the germline ends. The CDR3 contains 13 residues. Germline assignment: CDR1 SGHVS and CDR2 FQNEAQ. The CDR3 nucleotides are TGTGCCAGCAGCCGGCCGGAGCAGGGCCGAGCTTTCTTT. It codes for CASSRPEQGRAFF.

There are a few counts of this clone. This chain connects TRBV7-2 to TRBJ2-3; possible D gene TRBD2, 7 bases. Germline assignment: CDR1 SGHTA and CDR2 FQGNSA. CDR3 size: 16 residues. Trimming took off 0 bases at V and 1 base at J, with 11 bases between the two ends. The CDR3 here is CASSLARGAGTDTQYF. The CDR3 region has the DNA TGTGCCAGCAGCTTAGCTCGGGGGGCGGGCACAGATACGCAGTATTTT.

This clone was observed a handful of times. The V gene is TRBV13, the J gene TRBJ1-3; 7 nucleotides match TRBD1. The germline gives CDR1 PRHDT, CDR2 FYEKMQ (reference sequence). The CDR3 length is 16 residues. V was clipped by 0 bases and J by 0 bases; unmatched bases: 2. CDR3 DNA: TGTGCCAGCAGCTTAGGTCCAGGGGGCTCTGGAAACACCATATATTTT. Translation: CASSLGPGGSGNTIYF.

This clone was recorded once. The chain has TRBV14 and TRBJ1-1, with unresolved D. The CDR3 is made up of 12 amino acids. The V gene lost 0 bases and the J gene lost 7 bases, with 6 bases spanning the gap. CDR1 is SGHDN, CDR2 FVKESK, per germline. The CDR3 DNA reads TGTGCCAGCAGCCAAGATTGGAGTGAAGCTTTCTTT. This sequence encodes CASSQDWSEAFF.

This clone turned up a few times. An end of the junction does not agree with germline; a read error may underlie this. The chain couples TRBV6-1 to TRBJ2-5; D is tentatively TRBD1 or TRBD2 (5 bases each). Germline V gene lookup returns CDR1 MNHNS and CDR2 SASEGT. This CDR3 is built from 13 residues. CDR3 region: CASREADKETQYF. The CDR3 DNA sequence: TGTGCCAGCAGGGAAGCGGACAAAGAGACCCAGTACTTC.

This chain uses TRBV3-1 (or the pseudogene TRBV3-2) with TRBJ2-4, with 11 bases matching TRBD2. V trimming: 3 bases; J trimming: 2 bases; junction bases outside the gene matches: 6. The CDR3 loop spans 17 amino acids. Germline CDR1 reads LGHDT; CDR2 reads YNNKEL (reference sequence). In nucleotides, the CDR3 is TGTGCCAGCAGCCACACTAGCGGGAGTGGGTCCAAAAACATTCAGTACTTC. The encoded protein is CASSHTSGSGSKNIQYF.